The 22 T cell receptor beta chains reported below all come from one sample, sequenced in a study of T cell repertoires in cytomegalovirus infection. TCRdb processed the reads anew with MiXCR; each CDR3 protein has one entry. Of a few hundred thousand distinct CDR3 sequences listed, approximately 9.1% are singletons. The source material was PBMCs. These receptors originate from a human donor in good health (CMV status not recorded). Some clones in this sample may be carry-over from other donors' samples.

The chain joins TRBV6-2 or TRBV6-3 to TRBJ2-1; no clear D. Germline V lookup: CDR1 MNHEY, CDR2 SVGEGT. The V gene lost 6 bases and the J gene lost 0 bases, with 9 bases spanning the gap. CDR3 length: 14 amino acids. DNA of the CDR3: TGTGCCAGCAGCAAAAGAAGCTCCTACAATGAGCAGTTCTTC. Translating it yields CASSKRSSYNEQFF.

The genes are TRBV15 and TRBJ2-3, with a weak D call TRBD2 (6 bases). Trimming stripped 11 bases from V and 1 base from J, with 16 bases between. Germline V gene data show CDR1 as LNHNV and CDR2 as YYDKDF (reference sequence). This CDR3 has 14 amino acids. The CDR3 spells CAAWDGGRTDTQYF. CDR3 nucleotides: TGTGCCGCTTGGGACGGGGGACGCACAGATACGCAGTATTTT.

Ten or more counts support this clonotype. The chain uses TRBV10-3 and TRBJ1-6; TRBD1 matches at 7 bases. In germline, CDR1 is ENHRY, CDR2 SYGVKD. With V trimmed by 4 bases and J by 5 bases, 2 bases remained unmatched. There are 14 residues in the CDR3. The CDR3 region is CAISAGTDNSPLHF. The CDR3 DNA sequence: TGTGCCATCAGTGCCGGGACAGATAATTCACCCCTCCACTTT.

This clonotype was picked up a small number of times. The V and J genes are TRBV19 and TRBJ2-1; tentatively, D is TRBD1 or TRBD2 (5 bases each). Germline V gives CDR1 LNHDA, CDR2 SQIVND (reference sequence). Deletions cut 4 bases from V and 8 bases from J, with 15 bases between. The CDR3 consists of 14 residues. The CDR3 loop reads CASSNTGTRDEQFF. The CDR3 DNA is TGTGCCAGTAGTAACACCGGGACCCGGGATGAGCAGTTCTTC.

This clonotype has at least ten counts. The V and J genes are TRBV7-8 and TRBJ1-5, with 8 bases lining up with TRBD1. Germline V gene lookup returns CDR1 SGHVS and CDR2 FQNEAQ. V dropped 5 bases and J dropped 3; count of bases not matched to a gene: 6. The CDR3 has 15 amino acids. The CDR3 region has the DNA TGTGCCAGCAGCCTACGGACAGGGAACAATCAGCCCCAGCATTTT. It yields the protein CASSLRTGNNQPQHF.

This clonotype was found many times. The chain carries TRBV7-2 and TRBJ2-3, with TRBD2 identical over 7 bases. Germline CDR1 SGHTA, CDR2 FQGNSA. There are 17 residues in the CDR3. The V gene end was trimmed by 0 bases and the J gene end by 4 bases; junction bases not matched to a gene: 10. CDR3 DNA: TGTGCCAGCAGCTTAGCTTTTAGGACTAGATTCGCAGATACGCAGTATTTT. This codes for CASSLAFRTRFADTQYF.

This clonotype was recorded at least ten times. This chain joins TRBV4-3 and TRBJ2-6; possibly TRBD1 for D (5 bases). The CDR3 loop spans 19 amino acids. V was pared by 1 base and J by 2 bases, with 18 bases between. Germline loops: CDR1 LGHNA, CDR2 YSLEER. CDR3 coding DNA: TGCGCCAGCAGCCAAGCCCTGCTTGCAGGGTCTACTGGGGCCAACGTCCTGACTTTC. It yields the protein CASSQALLAGSTGANVLTF.

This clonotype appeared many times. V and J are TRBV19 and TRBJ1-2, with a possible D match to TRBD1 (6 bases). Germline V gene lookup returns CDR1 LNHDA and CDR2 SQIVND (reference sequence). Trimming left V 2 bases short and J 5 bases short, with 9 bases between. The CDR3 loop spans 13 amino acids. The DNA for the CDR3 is TGTGCCAGTAGTATATCAGGGGCATATGGCTACACCTTC. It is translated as CASSISGAYGYTF.

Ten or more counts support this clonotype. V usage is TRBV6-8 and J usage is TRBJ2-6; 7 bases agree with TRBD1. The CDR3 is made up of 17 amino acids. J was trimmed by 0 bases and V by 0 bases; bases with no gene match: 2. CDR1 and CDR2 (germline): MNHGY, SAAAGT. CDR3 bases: TGTGCCAGCAGTTACTCCGGGACAGCCTCTGGGGCCAACGTCCTGACTTTC. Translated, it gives CASSYSGTASGANVLTF.

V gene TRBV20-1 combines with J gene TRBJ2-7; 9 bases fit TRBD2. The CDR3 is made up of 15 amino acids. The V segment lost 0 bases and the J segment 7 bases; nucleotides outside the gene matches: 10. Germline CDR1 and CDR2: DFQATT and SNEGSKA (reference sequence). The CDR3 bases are TGCAGTGCTAGAGATCGGGCGGGAGGGCCGCGGGAGCAGTACTTC. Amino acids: CSARDRAGGPREQYF.

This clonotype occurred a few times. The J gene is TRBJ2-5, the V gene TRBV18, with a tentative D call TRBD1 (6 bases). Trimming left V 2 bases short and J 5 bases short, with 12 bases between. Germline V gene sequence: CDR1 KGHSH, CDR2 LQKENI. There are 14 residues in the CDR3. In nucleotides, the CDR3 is TGTGCCAGCTCACCATCCAGGGGTGATGAGACCCAGTACTTC. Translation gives CASSPSRGDETQYF.

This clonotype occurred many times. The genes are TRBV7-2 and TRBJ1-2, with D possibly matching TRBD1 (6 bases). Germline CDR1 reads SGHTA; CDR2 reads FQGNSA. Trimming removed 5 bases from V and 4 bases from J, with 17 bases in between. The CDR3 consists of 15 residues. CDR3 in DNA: TGTGCCAGCAGCGCCCGGATGGGGGCCCCCTATGGCTACACCTTC. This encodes CASSARMGAPYGYTF.

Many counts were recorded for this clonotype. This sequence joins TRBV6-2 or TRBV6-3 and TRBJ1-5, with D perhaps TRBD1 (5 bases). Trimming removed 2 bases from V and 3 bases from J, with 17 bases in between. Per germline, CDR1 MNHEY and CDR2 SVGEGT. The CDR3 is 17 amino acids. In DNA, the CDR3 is TGTGCCAGCAGTTACAGTGGCATACGGGGGATCAATCAGCCCCAGCATTTT. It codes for CASSYSGIRGINQPQHF.

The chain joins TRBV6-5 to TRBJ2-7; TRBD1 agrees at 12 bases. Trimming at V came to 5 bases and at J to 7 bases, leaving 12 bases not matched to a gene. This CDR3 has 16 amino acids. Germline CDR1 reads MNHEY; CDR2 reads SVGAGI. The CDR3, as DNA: TGTGCCAGCAGTCCATCCCGGGGACAGGGGGCAAGAGAGCAGTACTTC. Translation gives CASSPSRGQGAREQYF.

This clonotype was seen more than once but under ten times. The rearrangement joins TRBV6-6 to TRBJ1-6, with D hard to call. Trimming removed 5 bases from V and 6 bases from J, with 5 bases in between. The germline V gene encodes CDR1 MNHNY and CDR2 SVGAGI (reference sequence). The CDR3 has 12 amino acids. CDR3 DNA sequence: TGTGCCAGCAGTCATGCTAATTCACCCCTCCACTTT. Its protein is CASSHANSPLHF.

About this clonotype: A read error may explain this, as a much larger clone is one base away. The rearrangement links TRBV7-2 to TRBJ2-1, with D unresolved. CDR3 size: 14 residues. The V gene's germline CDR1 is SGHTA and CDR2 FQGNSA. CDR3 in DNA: TGTGCCAGCAGCTTAGCGGCGCCCCCCAATGTGCAGTTCTTC. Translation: CASSLAAPPNVQFF. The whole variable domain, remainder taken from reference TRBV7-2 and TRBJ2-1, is GAGVSQSPSNKVTEKGKDVELRCDPISGHTALYWYRQSLGQGLEFLIYFQGNSAPDKSGLPSDRFSAERTGGSVSTLTIQRTQQEDSAVYLCASSLAAPPNVQFFGPGTRLTVL.

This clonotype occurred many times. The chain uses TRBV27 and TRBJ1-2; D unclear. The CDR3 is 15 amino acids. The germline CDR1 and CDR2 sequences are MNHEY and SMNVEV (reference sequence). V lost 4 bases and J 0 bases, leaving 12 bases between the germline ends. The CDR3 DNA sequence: TGTGCCAGCAGTTCCCAATTGTTCGCTAACTATGGCTACACCTTC. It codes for CASSSQLFANYGYTF.

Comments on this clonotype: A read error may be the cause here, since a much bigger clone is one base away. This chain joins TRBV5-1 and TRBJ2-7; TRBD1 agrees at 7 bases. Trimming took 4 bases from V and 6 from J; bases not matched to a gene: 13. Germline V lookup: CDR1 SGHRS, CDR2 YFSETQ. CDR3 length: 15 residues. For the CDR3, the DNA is TGCGCCAGCAGCGTGACAGGGCTCTTTGGGGGCGAGCAGTACTTC. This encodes CASSVTGLFGGEQYF.

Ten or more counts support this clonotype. The CDR3 DNA is TGTGCCAGCAGCTTCACAACCAATACCGGACAGTATAGCAATCAGCCCCAGCATTTT. Protein sequence: CASSFTTNTGQYSNQPQHF. The chain combines TRBV7-2 with TRBJ1-5; tentative D call: TRBD1 (6 bases). The V end lost 3 bases, the J end lost 0 bases, and 21 bases lay between the germline ends. Germline V gives CDR1 SGHTA, CDR2 FQGNSA. This CDR3 comprises 19 residues.

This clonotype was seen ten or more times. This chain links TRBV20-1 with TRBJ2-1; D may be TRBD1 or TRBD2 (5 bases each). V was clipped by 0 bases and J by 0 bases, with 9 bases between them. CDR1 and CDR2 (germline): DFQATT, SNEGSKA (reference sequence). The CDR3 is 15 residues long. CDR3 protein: CSAREGESSYNEQFF. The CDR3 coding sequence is TGCAGTGCTAGAGAGGGGGAAAGCTCCTACAATGAGCAGTTCTTC.

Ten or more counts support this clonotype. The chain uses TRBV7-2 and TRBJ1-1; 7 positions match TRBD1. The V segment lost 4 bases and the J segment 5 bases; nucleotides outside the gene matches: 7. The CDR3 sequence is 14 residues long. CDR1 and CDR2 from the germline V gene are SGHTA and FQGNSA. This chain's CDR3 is CASSSLRGQTEAFF. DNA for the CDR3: TGTGCCAGCAGCTCGCTCAGGGGACAGACTGAAGCTTTCTTT.

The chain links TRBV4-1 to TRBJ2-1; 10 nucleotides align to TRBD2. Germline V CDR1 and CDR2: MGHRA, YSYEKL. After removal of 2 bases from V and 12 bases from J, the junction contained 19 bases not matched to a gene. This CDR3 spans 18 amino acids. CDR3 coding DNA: TGCGCCAGCAGCCAACAACTTCTGACTAGCGGGCCCCGAGGGGCGCAGTTCTTC. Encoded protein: CASSQQLLTSGPRGAQFF.